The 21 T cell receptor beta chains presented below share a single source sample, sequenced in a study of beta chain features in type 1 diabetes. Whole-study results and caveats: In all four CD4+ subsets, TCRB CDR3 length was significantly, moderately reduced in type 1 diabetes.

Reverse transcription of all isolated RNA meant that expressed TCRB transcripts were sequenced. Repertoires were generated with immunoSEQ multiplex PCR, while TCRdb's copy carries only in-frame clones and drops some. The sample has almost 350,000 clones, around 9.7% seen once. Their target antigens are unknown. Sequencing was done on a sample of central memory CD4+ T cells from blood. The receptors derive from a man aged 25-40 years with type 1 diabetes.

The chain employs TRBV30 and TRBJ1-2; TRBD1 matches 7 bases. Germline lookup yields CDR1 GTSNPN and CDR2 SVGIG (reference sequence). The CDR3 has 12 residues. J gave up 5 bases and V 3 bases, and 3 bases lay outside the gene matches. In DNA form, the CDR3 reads TGTGCCTGGAGAGGGGACAGATATGGCTACACCTTC. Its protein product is CAWRGDRYGYTF.

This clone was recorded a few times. In nucleotides, the CDR3 is TGTGCCAGCAGTTTCAAGGGTTTTGCCGGGGCCAACGTCCTGACTTTC. Translated, it gives CASSFKGFAGANVLTF. The chain recombines TRBV6-6 with TRBJ2-6; no reliable D call. The germline gives CDR1 MNHNY, CDR2 SVGAGI (reference sequence). This CDR3 has 16 residues. V lost 4 bases and J 4 bases, leaving 14 bases between the germline ends.

The CDR3 nucleotides read TGCGCCAGCAGCCAAGGACTACAGGGAAAGGACAATGAGCAGTTCTTC. Translated, it gives CASSQGLQGKDNEQFF. The chain recombines TRBV4-3 with TRBJ2-1, with D perhaps matching TRBD1 (6 bases). Between the trimmed V and J ends, which lost 1 base and 5 bases, there was a span of 15 bases. Germline V gene data show CDR1 as LGHNA and CDR2 as YSLEER. This CDR3 has 16 residues.

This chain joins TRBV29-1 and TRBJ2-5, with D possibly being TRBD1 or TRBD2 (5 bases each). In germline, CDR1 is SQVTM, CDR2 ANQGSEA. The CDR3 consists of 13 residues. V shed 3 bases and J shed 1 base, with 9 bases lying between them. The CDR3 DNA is TGCAGCGTTGATTGGGGGACCCAAGAGACCCAGTACTTC. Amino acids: CSVDWGTQETQYF.

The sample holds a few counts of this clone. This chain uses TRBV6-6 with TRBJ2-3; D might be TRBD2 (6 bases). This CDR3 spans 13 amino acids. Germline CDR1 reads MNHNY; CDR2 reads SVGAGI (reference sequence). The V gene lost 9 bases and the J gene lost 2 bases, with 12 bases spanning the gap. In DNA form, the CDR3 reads TGTGCCAGTGGTAGCGGAGTCACAGATACGCAGTATTTT. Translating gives CASGSGVTDTQYF.

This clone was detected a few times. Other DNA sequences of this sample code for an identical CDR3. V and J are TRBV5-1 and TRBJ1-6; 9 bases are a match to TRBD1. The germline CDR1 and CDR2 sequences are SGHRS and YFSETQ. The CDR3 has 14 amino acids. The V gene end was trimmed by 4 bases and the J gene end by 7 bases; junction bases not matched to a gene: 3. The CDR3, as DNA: TGCGCCAGCAGCAGGACAGGGGACAATTCACCCCTCCACTTT. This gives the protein CASSRTGDNSPLHF.

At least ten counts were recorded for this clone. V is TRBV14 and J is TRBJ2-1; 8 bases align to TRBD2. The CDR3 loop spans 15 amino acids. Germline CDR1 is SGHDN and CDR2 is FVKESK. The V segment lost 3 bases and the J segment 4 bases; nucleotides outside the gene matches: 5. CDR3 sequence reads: CASSQMTGGYNEQFF. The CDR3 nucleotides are TGTGCCAGCAGCCAGATGACGGGGGGGTACAATGAGCAGTTCTTC.

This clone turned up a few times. As DNA, the CDR3 is TGTGCCTGGAGTTCCGGTGGGGGGCTAGGATATTCACCCCTCCACTTT. It yields the protein CAWSSGGGLGYSPLHF. The chain joins TRBV30 to TRBJ1-6; D is perhaps TRBD1 (6 bases). Trimming shortened V by 2 bases and J by 8 bases, and 19 bases separated the two germline ends. Germline-derived CDR1 and CDR2 are GTSNPN and SVGIG (reference sequence). This CDR3 contains 16 residues.

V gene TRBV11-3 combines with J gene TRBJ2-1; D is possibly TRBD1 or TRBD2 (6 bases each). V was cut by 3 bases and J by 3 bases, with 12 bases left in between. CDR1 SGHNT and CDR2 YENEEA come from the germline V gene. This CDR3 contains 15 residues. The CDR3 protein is CASSFFGGNYNEQFF. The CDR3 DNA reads TGTGCCAGCAGCTTTTTCGGGGGCAACTACAATGAGCAGTTCTTC.

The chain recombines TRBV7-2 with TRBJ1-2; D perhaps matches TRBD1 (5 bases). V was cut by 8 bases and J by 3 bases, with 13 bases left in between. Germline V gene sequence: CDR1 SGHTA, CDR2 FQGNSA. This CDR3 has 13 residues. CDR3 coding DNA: TGTGCCAGCTCGCGGGGGAATGACTATGGCTACACCTTC. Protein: CASSRGNDYGYTF.

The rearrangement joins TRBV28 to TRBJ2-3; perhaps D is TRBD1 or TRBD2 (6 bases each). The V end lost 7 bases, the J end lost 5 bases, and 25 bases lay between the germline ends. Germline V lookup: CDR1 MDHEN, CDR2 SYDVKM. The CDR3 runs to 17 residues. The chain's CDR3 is CASNGLQGQVGGDTQYF. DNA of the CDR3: TGTGCCAGCAATGGTCTACAGGGACAAGTGGGGGGAGATACGCAGTATTTT.

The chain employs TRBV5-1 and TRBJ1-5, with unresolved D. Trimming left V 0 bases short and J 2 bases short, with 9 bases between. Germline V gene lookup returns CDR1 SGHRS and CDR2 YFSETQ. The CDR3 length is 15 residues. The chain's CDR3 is CASSLAPAGNQPQHF. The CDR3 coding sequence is TGCGCCAGCAGCTTGGCCCCTGCGGGCAATCAGCCCCAGCATTTT.

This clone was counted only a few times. Here the CDR3 reads CSARRTEEQYF. The DNA for the CDR3 is TGCAGTGCTAGAAGGACGGAAGAGCAGTACTTC. The chain uses TRBV20-1 and TRBJ2-7; no definite D call. CDR1 and CDR2 (germline): DFQATT, SNEGSKA (reference sequence). Trimming took off 2 bases at V and 7 bases at J, with 9 bases between the two ends. The CDR3 runs 11 residues.

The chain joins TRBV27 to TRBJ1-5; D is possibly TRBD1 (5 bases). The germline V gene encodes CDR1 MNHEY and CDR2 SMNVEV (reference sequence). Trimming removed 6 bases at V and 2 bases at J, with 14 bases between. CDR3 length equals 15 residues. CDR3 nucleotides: TGTGCCAGCAGGCCGGGCAGGGAGGGCAATCAGCCCCAGCATTTT. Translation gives CASRPGREGNQPQHF.

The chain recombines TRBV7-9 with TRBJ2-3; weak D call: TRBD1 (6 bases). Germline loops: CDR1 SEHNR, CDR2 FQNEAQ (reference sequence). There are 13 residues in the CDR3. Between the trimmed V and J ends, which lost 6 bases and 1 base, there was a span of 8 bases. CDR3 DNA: TGTGCCAGCAGATGGGGGCGCACAGATACGCAGTATTTT. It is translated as CASRWGRTDTQYF. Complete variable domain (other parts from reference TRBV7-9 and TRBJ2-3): DTGVSQNPRHKITKRGQNVTFRCDPISEHNRLYWYRQTLGQGPEFLTYFQNEAQLEKSRLLSDRFSAERPKGSFSTLEIQRTEQGDSAMYLCASRWGRTDTQYFGPGTRLTVL.

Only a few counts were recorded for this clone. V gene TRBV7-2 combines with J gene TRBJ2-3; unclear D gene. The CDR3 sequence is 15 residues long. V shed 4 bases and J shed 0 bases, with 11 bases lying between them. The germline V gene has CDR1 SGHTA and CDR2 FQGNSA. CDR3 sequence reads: CASSSDGTSTDTQYF. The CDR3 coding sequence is TGTGCCAGCAGCTCCGACGGTACTAGCACAGATACGCAGTATTTT.

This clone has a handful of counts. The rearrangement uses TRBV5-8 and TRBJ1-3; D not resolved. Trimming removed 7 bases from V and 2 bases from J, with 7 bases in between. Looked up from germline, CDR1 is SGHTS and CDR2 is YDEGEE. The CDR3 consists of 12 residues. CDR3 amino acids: CASRPTGNTIYF. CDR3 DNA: TGTGCCAGCCGACCCACTGGAAACACCATATATTTT.

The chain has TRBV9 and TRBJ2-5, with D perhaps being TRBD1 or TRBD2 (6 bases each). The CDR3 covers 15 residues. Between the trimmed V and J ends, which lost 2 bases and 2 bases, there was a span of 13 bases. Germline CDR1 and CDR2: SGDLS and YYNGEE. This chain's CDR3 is CASSVGGGHQETQYF. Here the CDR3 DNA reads TGTGCCAGCAGCGTTGGAGGGGGACATCAAGAGACCCAGTACTTC.

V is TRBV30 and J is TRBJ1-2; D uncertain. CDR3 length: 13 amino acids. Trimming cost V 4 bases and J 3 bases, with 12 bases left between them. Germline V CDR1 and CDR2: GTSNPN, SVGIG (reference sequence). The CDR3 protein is CAWISRWDYGYTF. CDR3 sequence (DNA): TGTGCCTGGATCTCCAGGTGGGACTATGGCTACACCTTC.

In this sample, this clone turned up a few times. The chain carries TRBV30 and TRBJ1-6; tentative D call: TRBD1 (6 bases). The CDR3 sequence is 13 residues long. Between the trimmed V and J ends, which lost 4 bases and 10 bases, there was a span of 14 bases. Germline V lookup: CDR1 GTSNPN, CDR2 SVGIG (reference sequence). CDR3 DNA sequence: TGTGCCTGGAATCAGGGGATAGGATCACCCCTCCACTTT. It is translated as CAWNQGIGSPLHF. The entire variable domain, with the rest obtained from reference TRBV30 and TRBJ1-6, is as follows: SQTIHQWPATLVQPVGSPLSLECTVEGTSNPNLYWYRQAAGRGLQLLFYSVGIGQISSEVPQNLSASRPQDRQFILSSKKLLLSDSGFYLCAWNQGIGSPLHFGNGTRLTVT.

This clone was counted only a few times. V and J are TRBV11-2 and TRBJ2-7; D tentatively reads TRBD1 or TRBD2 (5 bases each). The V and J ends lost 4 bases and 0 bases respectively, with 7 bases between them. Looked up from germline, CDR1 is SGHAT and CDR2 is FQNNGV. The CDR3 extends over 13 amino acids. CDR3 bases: TGTGCCAGCAGCTCGAGGGGCTCCTACGAGCAGTACTTC. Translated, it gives CASSSRGSYEQYF.